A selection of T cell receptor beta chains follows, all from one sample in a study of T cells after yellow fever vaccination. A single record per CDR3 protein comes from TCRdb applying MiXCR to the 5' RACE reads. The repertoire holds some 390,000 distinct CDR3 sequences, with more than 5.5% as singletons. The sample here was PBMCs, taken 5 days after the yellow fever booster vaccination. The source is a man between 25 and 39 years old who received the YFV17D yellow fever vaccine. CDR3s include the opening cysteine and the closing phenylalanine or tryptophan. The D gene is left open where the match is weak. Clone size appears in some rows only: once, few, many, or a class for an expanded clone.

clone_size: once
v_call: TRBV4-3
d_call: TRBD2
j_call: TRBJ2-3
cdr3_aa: CASSPDTAGLTQYF
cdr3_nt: TGCGCCAGCAGCCCAGACACAGCGGGACTTACGCAGTATTTT

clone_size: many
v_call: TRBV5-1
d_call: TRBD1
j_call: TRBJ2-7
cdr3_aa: CASSLAQGASEQYF
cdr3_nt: TGCGCCAGCAGCTTGGCACAGGGGGCATCCGAGCAGTACTTC

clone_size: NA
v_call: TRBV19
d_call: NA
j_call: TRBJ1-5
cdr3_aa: CASTPRSSGAVNQPQHF
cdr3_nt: TGTGCCAGTACCCCCCGAAGTTCTGGGGCGGTAAATCAGCCCCAGCATTTT

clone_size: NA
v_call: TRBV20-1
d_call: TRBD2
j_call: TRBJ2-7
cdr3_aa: CCAHSRSGSLSYEQYF
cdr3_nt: TGCTGTGCCCATTCGCGTAGCGGGAGTCTGTCCTACGAGCAGTACTTC

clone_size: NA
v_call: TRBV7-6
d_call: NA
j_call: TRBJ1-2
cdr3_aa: CASSPHIFGDYGYTF
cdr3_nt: TGTGCCAGCAGCCCCCACATATTCGGGGACTATGGCTACACCTTC

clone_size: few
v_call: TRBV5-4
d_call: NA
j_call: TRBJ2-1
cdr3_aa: CASSGRREQFF
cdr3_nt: TGTGCCAGCAGCGGCCGCCGCGAGCAGTTCTTC

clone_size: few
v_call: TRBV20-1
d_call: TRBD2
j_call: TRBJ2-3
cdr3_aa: CSANPLGGAVADTQYF
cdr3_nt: TGCAGTGCTAACCCCCTGGGAGGGGCGGTCGCAGATACGCAGTATTTT

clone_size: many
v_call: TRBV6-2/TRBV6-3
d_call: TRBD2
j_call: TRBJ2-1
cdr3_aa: CASSFLPAGVTNEQFF
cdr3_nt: TGTGCCAGCAGTTTTCTACCCGCGGGAGTGACCAATGAGCAGTTCTTC

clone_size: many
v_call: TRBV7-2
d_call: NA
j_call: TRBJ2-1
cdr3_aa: CASSSYAGYNEQFF
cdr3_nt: TGTGCCAGCAGCTCTTATGCGGGCTACAATGAGCAGTTCTTC

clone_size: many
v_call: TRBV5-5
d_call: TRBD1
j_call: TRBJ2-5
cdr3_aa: CASSLGGQVGPQYF
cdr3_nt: TGTGCCAGCAGCTTGGGGGGACAGGTGGGGCCCCAGTACTTC

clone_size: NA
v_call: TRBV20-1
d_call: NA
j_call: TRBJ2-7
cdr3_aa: CSAGRGHEQYF
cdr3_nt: TGCAGTGCCGGCCGGGGGCACGAGCAGTACTTC

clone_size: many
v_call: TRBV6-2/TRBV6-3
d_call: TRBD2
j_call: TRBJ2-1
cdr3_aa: CASKVLAGPYNEQFF
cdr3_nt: TGTGCCAGCAAGGTACTAGCGGGACCCTACAATGAGCAGTTCTTC

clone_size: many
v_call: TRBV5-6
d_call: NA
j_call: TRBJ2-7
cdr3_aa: CASSGRTTYEQYF
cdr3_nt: TGTGCCAGCAGCGGCAGGACGACCTACGAGCAGTACTTC

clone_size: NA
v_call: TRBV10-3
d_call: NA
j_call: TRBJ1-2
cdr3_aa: CAISEPQAGYGYTF
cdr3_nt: TGTGCCATCAGTGAGCCCCAGGCGGGTTATGGCTACACCTTC

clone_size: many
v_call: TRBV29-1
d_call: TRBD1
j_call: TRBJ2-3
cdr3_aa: CSVGAWDRDPDTQYF
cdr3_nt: TGCAGCGTCGGCGCATGGGACAGGGACCCAGATACGCAGTATTTT

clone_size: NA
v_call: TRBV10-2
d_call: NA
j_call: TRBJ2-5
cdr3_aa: CASSDGTIQETQYF
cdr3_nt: TGCGCCAGCAGTGACGGGACAATCCAAGAGACCCAGTACTTC

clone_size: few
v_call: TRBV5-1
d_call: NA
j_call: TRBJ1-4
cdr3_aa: CASRQGPLSSEKLFF
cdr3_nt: TGCGCCAGCAGACAGGGACCCCTATCGAGTGAAAAACTGTTTTTT

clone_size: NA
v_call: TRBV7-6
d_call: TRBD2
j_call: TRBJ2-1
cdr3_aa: CASSLVVTSGHEQFF
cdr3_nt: TGTGCCAGCAGCTTAGTTGTGACTAGCGGCCATGAGCAGTTCTTC

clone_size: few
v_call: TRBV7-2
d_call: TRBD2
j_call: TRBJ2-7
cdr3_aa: CASIEGGSYEQYF
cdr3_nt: TGTGCCAGCATCGAAGGCGGGAGTTACGAGCAGTACTTC

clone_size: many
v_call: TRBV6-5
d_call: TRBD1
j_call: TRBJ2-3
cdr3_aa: CASSSPRTGRTDTQYF
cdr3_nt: TGTGCCAGCAGTTCCCCGAGGACAGGGCGCACAGATACGCAGTATTTT

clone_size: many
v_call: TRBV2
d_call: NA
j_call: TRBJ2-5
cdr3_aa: CASSKGGGSETQYF
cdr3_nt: TGTGCCAGCAGTAAGGGAGGGGGCTCAGAGACCCAGTACTTC

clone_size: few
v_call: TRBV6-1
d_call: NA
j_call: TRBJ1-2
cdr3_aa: CASRLDSRAYGYTF
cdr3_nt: TGTGCCAGCAGGCTAGACAGCCGAGCTTATGGCTACACCTTC

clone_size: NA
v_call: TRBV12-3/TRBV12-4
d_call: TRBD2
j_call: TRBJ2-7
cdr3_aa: CASSFTPPATSGAYEQYF
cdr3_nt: TGTGCCAGCAGTTTTACCCCTCCCGCGACTAGCGGGGCCTACGAGCAGTACTTC

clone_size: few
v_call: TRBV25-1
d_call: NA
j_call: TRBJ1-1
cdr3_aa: CASSDGRQAFF
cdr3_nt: TGTGCCAGCAGTGACGGGCGGCAGGCTTTCTTT

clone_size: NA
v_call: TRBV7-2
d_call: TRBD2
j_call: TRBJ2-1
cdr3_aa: CASSLSPASGLYNEQFF
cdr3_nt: TGTGCCAGCAGCTTAAGCCCCGCTAGCGGGCTCTACAATGAGCAGTTCTTC

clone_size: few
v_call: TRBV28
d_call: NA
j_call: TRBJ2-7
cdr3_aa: CASSSAPSYEQYF
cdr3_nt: TGTGCCAGTTCCTCGGCCCCCTCCTACGAGCAGTACTTC

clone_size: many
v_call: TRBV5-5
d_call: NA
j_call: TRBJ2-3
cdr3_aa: CASSPTGSFGTDTQYF
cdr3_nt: TGTGCCAGCAGCCCCACCGGGTCCTTCGGCACAGATACGCAGTATTTT

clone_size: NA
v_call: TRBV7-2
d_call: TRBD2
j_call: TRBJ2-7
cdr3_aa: CASSLVGLAGEDEQYF
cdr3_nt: TGTGCCAGCAGCTTAGTCGGACTAGCGGGAGAAGACGAGCAGTACTTC

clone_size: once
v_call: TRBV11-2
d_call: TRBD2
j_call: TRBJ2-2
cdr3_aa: CASSRLAGGGTGELFF
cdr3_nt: TGTGCCAGCAGTCGTCTAGCGGGAGGAGGGACCGGGGAGCTGTTTTTT

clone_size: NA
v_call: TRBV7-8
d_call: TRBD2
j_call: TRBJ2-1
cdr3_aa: CASSLSVAGGRNEQFF
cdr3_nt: TGTGCCAGCAGCTTATCTGTAGCGGGAGGCCGGAATGAGCAGTTCTTC

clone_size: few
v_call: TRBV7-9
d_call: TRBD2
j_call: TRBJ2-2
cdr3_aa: CASSILAGNTGELFF
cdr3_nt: TGTGCCAGCAGCATACTAGCGGGCAACACCGGGGAGCTGTTTTTT

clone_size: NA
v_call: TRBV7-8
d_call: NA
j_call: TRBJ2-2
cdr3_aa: CASSWASIESGELFF
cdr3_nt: TGTGCCAGCAGTTGGGCTAGCATCGAATCCGGGGAGCTGTTTTTT

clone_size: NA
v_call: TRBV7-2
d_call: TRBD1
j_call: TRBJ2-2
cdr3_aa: CASSLVWGTVSTGELFF
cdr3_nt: TGTGCCAGCAGCTTAGTATGGGGGACAGTATCCACCGGGGAGCTGTTTTTT

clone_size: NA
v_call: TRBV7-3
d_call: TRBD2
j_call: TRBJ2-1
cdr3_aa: CASSLEGLASWNEQFF
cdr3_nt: TGTGCCAGCAGCCTAGAGGGACTAGCGAGCTGGAATGAGCAGTTCTTC

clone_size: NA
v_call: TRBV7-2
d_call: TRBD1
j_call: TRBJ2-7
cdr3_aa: CASSPRQGSEQYF
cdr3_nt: TGTGCCAGCAGCCCTCGACAGGGAAGCGAGCAGTACTTC